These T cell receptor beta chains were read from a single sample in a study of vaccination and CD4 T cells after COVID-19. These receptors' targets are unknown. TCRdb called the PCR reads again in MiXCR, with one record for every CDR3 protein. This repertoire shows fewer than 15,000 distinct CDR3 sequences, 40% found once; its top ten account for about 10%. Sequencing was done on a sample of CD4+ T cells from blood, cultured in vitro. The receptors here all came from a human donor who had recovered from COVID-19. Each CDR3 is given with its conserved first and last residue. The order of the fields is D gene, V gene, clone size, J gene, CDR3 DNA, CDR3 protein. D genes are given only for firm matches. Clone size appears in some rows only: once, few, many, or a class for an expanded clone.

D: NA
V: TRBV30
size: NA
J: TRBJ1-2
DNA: TGTGCCTGGAGGGGCCTTAAAGACACCTATGGCTACACCTTC
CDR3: CAWRGLKDTYGYTF

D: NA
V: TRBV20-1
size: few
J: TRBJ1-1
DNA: TGCAGTGCTAGACCGGCAGTAGAAAACACTGAAGCTTTCTTT
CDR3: CSARPAVENTEAFF

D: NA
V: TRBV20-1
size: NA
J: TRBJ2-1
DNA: TGCAGTGCTCACGGGGGTCTAGGGTACAATGAGCAGTTCTTC
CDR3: CSAHGGLGYNEQFF

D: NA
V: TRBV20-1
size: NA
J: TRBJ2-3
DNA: TGCAGTGCTCCTTCCGGGGAGCGGGGCACAGATACGCAGTATTTT
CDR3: CSAPSGERGTDTQYF

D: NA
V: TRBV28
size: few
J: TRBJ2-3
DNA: TGTGCCAGCACAGGGAGACTCGGCACAGATACGCAGTATTTT
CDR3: CASTGRLGTDTQYF

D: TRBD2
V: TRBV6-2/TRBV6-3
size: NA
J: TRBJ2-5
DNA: TGTGCCAGCAGTTCCCATCTAGCGGGGCAAGAGACCCAGTACTTC
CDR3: CASSSHLAGQETQYF

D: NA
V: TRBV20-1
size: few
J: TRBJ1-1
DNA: TGCAGTGCTAGAGGGGGGGCGCGGGACACTGAAGCTTTCTTT
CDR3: CSARGGARDTEAFF

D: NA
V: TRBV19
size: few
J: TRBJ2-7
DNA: TGTGCCAGTAGTATAGATATCGGGAGCGAGCAGTACTTC
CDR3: CASSIDIGSEQYF

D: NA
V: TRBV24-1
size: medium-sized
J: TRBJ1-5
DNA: TGTGCCACCAGTGCGTCAGGGAATCAGCCCCAGCATTTT
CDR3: CATSASGNQPQHF

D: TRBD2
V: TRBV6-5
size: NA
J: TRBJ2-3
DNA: TGTGCCAGCAGTTACCTTACCCAGACTAGCGGGGTCACAGATACGCAGTATTTT
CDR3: CASSYLTQTSGVTDTQYF

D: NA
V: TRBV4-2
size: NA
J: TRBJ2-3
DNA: TGTGCCAGCAGCCAAGATCTTTGGGCCTGGACGCAGTATTTT
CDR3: CASSQDLWAWTQYF

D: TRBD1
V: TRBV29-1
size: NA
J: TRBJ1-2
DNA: TGCAGCGTTGTAGGGTATCGCCGGGACAGACGAAACTATGGCTACACCTTC
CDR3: CSVVGYRRDRRNYGYTF

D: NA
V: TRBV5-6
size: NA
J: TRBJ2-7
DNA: TGTGCCAGCAGCCCCGGGACATTCTTATCCTACGAGCAGTACTTC
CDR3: CASSPGTFLSYEQYF

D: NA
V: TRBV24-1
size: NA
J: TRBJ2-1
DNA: TGTGCCACCCAGGATCTTCGAGCAAGGTATGAGCAGTTCTTC
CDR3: CATQDLRARYEQFF

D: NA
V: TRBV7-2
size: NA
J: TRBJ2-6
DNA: TGTGCCAGCAGCTTAGGTCCGGGGGCTGGGGCCAACGTCCTGACTTTC
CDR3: CASSLGPGAGANVLTF

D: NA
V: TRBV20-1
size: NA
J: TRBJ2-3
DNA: TGCAGTGCTAGACCCAGTGAGGATACGCAGTATTTT
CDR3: CSARPSEDTQYF

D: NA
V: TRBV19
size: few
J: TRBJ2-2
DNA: TGTGCCAGTAGTATGTTCGGACAGCGAAACACCGGGGAGCTGTTTTTT
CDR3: CASSMFGQRNTGELFF

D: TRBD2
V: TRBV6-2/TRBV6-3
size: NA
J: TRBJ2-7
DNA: TGTGCCAGCAGTTGGAAGCGGGGATACGAGCAGTACTTC
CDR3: CASSWKRGYEQYF

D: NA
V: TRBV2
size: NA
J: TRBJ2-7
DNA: TGTGCCAGCAGTGACGAAGGATCCCACCCAATCTTC
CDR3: CASSDEGSHPIF

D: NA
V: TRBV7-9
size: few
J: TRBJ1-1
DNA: TGTGCCAGCAGCCTACAGGGTCGGAACACTGAAGCTTTCTTT
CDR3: CASSLQGRNTEAFF

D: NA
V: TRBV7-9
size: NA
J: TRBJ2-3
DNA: TGTGCCAGCAGGGGGGACCGGGGACTCCAAGCACACCATACGCAGTATTTT
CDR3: CASRGDRGLQAHHTQYF

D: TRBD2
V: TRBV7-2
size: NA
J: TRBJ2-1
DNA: TGTGCCAGCAGCTTAGGGGCTAGCGGAGTATTGAATGAGCAGTTCTTC
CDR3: CASSLGASGVLNEQFF